This TCR beta chain emerged from a study of cytomegalovirus exposure and HLA in healthy donors. Across the whole study: Early released data comprised approximately 85 million unique TCRs from HLA-typed donors.

V lost 3 bases and J lost 11, with 11 bases in between. The CDR3 sequence is 13 residues long. Germline CDR1 is MGHDK and CDR2 is SYGVNS. General study results and limits: Excluded were some V segments that proved indistinguishable, including TRBV6-2 and TRBV6-3. Roughly uniform depth of sequencing across donors was assumed in presence/absence analyses.

A multiplex PCR was run with 60 Vbeta primers and 13 Jbeta primers. The method was immunoSEQ multiplex PCR; TCRdb's version includes in-frame clones alone and lacks a portion of them. Of over 150,000 clones in the sample, roughly 77% are singletons; the top ten hold under 2%. As regards this clone: Its antigen is unidentified.

Specimen: PBMCs. The source is a woman aged 18 to 35 in good health and CMV-seronegative. The gene calls are TRBV25-1 and TRBJ1-6, with D maybe TRBD1 (5 bases). The DNA of the CDR3 is TGTGCCAGCAGTGAGGCAGGGATGACACCCCTCCACTTT. It yields the protein CASSEAGMTPLHF.